The source of this T cell receptor (beta chain) is a study of cytomegalovirus exposure and HLA in healthy donors. Points from the study as a whole: Most TCRs appeared rarely, but some public TCRs recurred in many donors. The CMV antigen specificity of a few CMV-associated chains was confirmed through in vitro analysis.

As regards this clone: Antigen unknown.

The CDR3 has 15 residues. CDR1 SNHLY and CDR2 FYNNEI come from the germline V gene. The V segment lost 5 bases and the J segment 5 bases; nucleotides outside the gene matches: 4. Profiled with immunoSEQ multiplex PCR; TCRdb holds only in-frame clones, not every one. The profile shows about 220,000 clones, approximately 87% of them singletons. The TCR was taken from a man younger than 35 in good health and CMV-seronegative. The source material was PBMCs. This chain joins TRBV2 and TRBJ2-3; TRBD2 matches 13 bases. CDR3 in DNA: TGTGCCAGCAGTATTACTAGCGGGAGGGGAGATACGCAGTATTTT. Amino acids: CASSITSGRGDTQYF.